Here is one T cell receptor (beta chain) with its context. The data belong to a study of blood T cell repertoires in COVID-19. Study-wide context: The United States, Italy and Spain provided the acute and convalescent COVID-19 samples.

Method: immunoSEQ multiplex PCR; TCRdb's copy keeps in-frame clones and lacks some. Of about 140,000 clones detected, about 86% appear once; the ten largest clones hold less than 4%. Germline-derived CDR1 and CDR2 are SGHDT and YYEEEE. The ends lost 1 base at V and 2 bases at J; junction bases unmatched: 0. This CDR3 has 13 amino acids. The clonotype comes from a woman aged 55-69 years with acute or convalescent COVID-19. The sample taken for sequencing was peripheral blood. The rearrangement uses TRBV5-6 and TRBJ2-7; 7 positions match TRBD1. This CDR3 is CASSLQGAYEQYF. As DNA, the CDR3 is TGTGCCAGCAGCTTGCAGGGGGCCTACGAGCAGTACTTC.